Listed below are T cell receptor beta chains from one sample, sequenced in a study of cytomegalovirus exposure and HLA in healthy donors. Profiling relied on immunoSEQ multiplex PCR, and the TCRdb table lists in-frame clones only, not all of them. Here the sample table reports just over 150,000 clones. Sequenced input: PBMCs. These receptors came from a woman aged 55 to 70 in good health and CMV-seronegative. CDR3s include the opening cysteine and the closing phenylalanine or tryptophan. Each record gives: J gene, V gene, D gene, CDR3 protein, CDR3 DNA. A D gene is named only where the DNA matches it firmly.

J: TRBJ2-1
V: TRBV27
D: TRBD1
CDR3: CASVGGQGGWDEQFF
DNA: TGTGCCAGCGTAGGGGGACAGGGGGGGTGGGATGAGCAGTTCTTC

J: TRBJ1-4
V: TRBV18
D: NA
CDR3: CASSPAGEKLFF
DNA: TGTGCCAGCTCCCCTGCAGGGGAAAAACTGTTTTTT

J: TRBJ2-7
V: TRBV21-1
D: NA
CDR3: CASSKPGRGSYEQYF
DNA: TGTGCCAGCAGCAAACCTGGACGGGGGTCCTACGAGCAGTACTTC

J: TRBJ1-1
V: TRBV27
D: NA
CDR3: CASRPGQGNEAFF
DNA: TGTGCCAGCAGACCGGGACAAGGGAATGAAGCTTTCTTT

J: TRBJ1-2
V: TRBV6-6
D: NA
CDR3: CASSYSDPTANYGYTF
DNA: TGTGCCAGCAGTTACTCTGACCCGACAGCTAACTATGGCTACACCTTC

J: TRBJ1-6
V: TRBV9
D: NA
CDR3: CASSVAGKNSPLHF
DNA: TGTGCCAGCAGCGTGGCGGGTAAAAATTCACCCCTCCACTTT

J: TRBJ2-5
V: TRBV6-1
D: TRBD2
CDR3: CASSDGLAGVETQYF
DNA: TGTGCCAGCAGTGATGGACTAGCGGGAGTGGAGACCCAGTACTTC

J: TRBJ1-4
V: TRBV2
D: NA
CDR3: CASSLEGREKLFF
DNA: TGTGCCAGCAGTTTAGAGGGGAGGGAAAAACTGTTTTTT

J: TRBJ2-5
V: TRBV5-1
D: NA
CDR3: CASSLTGEGETQYF
DNA: TGCGCCAGCAGCCTGACAGGGGAGGGAGAGACCCAGTACTTC

J: TRBJ2-1
V: TRBV6-5
D: TRBD1
CDR3: CATARDRVKNEQFF
DNA: TGTGCCACCGCTCGGGACAGGGTTAAAAATGAGCAGTTCTTC

J: TRBJ1-1
V: TRBV5-1
D: NA
CDR3: CASSQLGGAEAEAFF
DNA: TGCGCCAGCAGCCAGCTTGGGGGGGCGGAGGCTGAAGCTTTCTTT

J: TRBJ1-5
V: TRBV10-3
D: NA
CDR3: CAISEESPQPQHF
DNA: TGTGCCATCAGCGAGGAAAGCCCGCAGCCCCAGCATTTT

J: TRBJ2-7
V: TRBV13
D: NA
CDR3: CASSNQRSSYEQYF
DNA: TGTGCCAGCAGCAACCAGCGGTCCTCCTACGAGCAGTACTTC

J: TRBJ1-1
V: TRBV11-1
D: NA
CDR3: CASSLPGFGTEAFF
DNA: TGTGCCAGCAGCTTACCAGGGTTCGGCACTGAAGCTTTCTTT

J: TRBJ2-2
V: TRBV12-5
D: NA
CDR3: CASAPSGASTGELFF
DNA: TGTGCTAGTGCCCCCTCAGGGGCTAGCACCGGGGAGCTGTTTTTT

J: TRBJ2-2
V: TRBV6-5
D: TRBD2
CDR3: CASTQGLAGTGELFF
DNA: TGTGCCAGCACCCAAGGACTAGCGGGAACCGGGGAGCTGTTTTTT